The T cell receptor (beta chain) described here comes from a study of cytomegalovirus exposure and HLA in healthy donors. V lost 6 bases, J lost 3 bases, and 11 bases lay in between. The germline V gene encodes CDR1 MNHNS and CDR2 SASEGT. This CDR3 spans 13 amino acids. This clone was observed a few times. Its antigen is as yet unknown. Study-level results: A later examination showed that TCR association rates differed by HLA locus, with DRB1 most and HLA-C fewest.

The PCR was carried out with 60 Vbeta primers and 13 Jbeta primers. Only in-frame clones appear in the TCRdb table, and some are missing; sequencing was by immunoSEQ multiplex PCR. The sample contains 150,000 to 200,000 clones, about 79% of which appear only once. The origin of this receptor is a girl aged 2 to 10 in good health and CMV-seropositive. Sequencing used PBMCs. The rearrangement joins TRBV6-1 to TRBJ1-1; D unclear. CDR3: CASRWGEDTEAFF. CDR3 nucleotides: TGTGCCAGCAGATGGGGAGAGGACACTGAAGCTTTCTTT.